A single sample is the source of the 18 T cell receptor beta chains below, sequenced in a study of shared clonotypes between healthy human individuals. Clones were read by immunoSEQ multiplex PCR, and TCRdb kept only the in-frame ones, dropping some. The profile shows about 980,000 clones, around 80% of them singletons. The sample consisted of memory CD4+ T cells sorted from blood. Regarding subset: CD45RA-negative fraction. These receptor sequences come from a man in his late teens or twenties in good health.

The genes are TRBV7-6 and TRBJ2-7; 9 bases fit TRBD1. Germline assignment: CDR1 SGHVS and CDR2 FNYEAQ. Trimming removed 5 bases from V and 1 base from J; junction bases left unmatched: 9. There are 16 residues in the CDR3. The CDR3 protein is CASSPTAGQGSYEQYF. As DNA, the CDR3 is TGTGCCAGCAGCCCGACCGCGGGACAGGGTTCCTACGAGCAGTACTTC.

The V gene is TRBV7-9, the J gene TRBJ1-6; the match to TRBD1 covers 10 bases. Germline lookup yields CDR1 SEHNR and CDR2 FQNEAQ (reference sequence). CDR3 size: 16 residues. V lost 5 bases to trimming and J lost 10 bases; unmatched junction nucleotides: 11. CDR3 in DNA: TGTGCCAGCAGCCCAAGAGGGACAGGGGTAGGCTCACCCCTCCACTTT. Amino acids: CASSPRGTGVGSPLHF.

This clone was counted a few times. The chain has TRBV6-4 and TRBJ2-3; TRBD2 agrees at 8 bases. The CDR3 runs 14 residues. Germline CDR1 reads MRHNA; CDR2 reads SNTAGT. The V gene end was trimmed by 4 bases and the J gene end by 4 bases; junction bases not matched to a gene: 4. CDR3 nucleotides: TGTGCCAGCAGTGGATCGGGGGGGGCAGATACGCAGTATTTT. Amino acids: CASSGSGGADTQYF.

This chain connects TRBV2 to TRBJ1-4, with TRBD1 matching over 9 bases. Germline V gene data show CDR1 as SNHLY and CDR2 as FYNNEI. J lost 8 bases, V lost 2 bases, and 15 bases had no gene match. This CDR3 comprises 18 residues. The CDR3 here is CASSEFSHWTGEREKLFF. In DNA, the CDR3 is TGTGCCAGCAGTGAATTCTCTCACTGGACAGGGGAAAGAGAAAAACTGTTTTTT.

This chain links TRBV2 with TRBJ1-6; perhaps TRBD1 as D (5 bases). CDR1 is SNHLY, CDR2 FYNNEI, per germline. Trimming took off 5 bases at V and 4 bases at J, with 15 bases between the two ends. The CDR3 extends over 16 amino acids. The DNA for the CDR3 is TGTGCCAGCAGTCGGGACGGAGGAGTTTATAATTCACCCCTCCACTTT. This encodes CASSRDGGVYNSPLHF. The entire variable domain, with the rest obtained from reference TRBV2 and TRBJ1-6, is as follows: EPEVTQTPSHQVTQMGQEVILRCVPISNHLYFYWYRQILGQKVEFLVSFYNNEISEKSEIFDDQFSVERPDGSNFTLKIRSTKLEDSAMYFCASSRDGGVYNSPLHFGNGTRLTVT.

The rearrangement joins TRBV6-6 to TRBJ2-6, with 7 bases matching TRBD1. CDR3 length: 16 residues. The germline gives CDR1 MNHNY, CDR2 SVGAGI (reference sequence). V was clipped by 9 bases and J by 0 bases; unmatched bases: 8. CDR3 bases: TGTGCCAGTACCGGGACAGAAAGCTCTGGGGCCAACGTCCTGACTTTC. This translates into CASTGTESSGANVLTF.

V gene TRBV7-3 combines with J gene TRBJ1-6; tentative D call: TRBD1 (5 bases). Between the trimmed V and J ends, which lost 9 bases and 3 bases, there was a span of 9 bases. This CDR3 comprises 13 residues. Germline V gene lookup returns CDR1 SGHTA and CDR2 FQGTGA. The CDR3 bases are TGTGCCAGTAGCAGGGACTATAATTCACCCCTCCACTTT. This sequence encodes CASSRDYNSPLHF.

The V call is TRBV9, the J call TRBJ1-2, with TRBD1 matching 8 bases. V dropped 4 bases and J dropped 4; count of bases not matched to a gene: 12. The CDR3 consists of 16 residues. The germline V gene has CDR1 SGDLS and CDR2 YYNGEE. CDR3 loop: CASSLPSGGGFYGYTF. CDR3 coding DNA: TGTGCCAGCAGCCTTCCCTCAGGGGGCGGTTTCTATGGCTACACCTTC.

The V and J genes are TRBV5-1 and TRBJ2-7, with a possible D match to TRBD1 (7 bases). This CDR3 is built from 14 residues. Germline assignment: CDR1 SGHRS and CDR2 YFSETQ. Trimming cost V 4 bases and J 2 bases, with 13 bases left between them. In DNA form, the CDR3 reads TGCGCCAGCAGCGCTCGCGGGACAGCCTACGAGCAGTACTTC. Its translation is CASSARGTAYEQYF.

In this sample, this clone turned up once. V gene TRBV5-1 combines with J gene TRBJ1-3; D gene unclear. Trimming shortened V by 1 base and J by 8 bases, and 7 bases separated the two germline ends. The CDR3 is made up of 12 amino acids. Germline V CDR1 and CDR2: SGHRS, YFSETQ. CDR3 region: CASSLPGDTIYF. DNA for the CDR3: TGCGCCAGCAGCTTGCCTGGGGACACCATATATTTT.

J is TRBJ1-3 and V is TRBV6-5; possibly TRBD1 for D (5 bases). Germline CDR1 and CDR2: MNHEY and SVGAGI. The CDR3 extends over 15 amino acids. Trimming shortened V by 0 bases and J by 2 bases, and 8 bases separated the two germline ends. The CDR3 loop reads CASSYSRGPGNTIYF. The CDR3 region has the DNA TGTGCCAGCAGTTACTCACGGGGACCTGGAAACACCATATATTTT.

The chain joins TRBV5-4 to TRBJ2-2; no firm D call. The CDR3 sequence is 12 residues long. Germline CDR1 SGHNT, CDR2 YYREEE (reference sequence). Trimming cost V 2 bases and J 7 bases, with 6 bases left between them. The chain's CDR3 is CASSLMDGELFF. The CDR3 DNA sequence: TGTGCCAGCAGCTTAATGGACGGGGAGCTGTTTTTT.

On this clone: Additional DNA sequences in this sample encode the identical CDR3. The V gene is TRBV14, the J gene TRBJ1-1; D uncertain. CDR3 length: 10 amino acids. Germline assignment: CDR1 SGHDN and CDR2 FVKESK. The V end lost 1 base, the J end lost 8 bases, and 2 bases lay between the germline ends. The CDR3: CASSQVEAFF. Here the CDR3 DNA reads TGTGCCAGCAGCCAAGTGGAAGCTTTCTTT.

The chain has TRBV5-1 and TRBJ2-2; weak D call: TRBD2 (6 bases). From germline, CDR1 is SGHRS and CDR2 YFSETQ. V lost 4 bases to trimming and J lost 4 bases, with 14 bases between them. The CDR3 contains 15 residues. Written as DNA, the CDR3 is TGCGCCAGCAGCCTGGAGGGAGAGGTCACCGGGGAGCTGTTTTTT. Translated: CASSLEGEVTGELFF.

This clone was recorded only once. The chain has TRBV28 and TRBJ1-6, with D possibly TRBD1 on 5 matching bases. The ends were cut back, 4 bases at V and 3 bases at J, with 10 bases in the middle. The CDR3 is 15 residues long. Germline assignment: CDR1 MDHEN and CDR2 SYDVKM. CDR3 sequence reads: CASSYRGHYNSPLHF. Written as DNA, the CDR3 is TGTGCCAGCAGTTATCGAGGACACTATAATTCACCCCTCCACTTT.

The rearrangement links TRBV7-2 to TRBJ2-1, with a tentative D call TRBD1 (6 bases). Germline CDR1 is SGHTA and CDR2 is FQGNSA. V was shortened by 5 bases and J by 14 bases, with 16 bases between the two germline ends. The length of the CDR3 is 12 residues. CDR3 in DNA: TGTGCCAGCAGCCCGTGGGGTCCAGGGGAGTTCTTC. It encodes CASSPWGPGEFF.

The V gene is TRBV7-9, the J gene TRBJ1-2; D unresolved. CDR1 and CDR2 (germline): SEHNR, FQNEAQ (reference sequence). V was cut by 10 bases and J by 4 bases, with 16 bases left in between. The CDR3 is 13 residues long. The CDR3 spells CAIDGGVVYGYTF. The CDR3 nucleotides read TGTGCCATCGACGGAGGCGTCGTCTATGGCTACACCTTC.

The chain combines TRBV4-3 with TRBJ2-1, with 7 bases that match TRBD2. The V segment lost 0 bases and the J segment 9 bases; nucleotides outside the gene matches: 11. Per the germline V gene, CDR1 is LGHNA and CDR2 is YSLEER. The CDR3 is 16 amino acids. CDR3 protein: CASSQEGGGRSGEQFF. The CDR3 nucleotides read TGCGCCAGCAGCCAAGAAGGAGGCGGGAGATCAGGTGAGCAGTTCTTC.